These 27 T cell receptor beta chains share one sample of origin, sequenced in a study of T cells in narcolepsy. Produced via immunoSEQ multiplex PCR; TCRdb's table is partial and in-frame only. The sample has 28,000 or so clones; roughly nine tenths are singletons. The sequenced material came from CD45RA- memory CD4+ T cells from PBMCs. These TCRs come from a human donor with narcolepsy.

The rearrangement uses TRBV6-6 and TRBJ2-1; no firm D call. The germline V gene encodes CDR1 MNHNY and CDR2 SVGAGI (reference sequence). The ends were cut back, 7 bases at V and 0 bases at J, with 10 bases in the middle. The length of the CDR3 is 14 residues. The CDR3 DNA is TGTGCCAGCATGAGCCAGATCTCCTACAATGAGCAGTTCTTC. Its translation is CASMSQISYNEQFF.

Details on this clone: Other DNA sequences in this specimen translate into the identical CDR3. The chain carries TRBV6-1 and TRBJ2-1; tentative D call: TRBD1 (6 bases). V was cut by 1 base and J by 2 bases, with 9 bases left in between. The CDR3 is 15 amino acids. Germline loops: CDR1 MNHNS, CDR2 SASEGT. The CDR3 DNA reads TGTGCCAGCAGTGAAGGGGGGCCGGCCTACAATGAGCAGTTCTTC. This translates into CASSEGGPAYNEQFF.

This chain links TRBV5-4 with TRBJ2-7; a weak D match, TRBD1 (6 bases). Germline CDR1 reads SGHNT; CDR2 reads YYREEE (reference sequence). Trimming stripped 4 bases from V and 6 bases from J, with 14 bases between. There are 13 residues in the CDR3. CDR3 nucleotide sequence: TGTGCCAGCAGCCGGACAGCCGGTGCCGAGCAGTACTTC. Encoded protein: CASSRTAGAEQYF.

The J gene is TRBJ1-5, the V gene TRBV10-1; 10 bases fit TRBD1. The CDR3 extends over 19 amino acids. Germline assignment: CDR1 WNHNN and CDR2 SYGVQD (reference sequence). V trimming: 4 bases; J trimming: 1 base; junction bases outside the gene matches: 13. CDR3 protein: CASSVSDRGKGSSNQPQHF. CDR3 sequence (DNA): TGCGCCAGCAGTGTCTCGGACAGGGGGAAAGGATCGAGCAATCAGCCCCAGCATTTT.

CDR3 nucleotide sequence: TGTGCCAGCAGTGACCCGACAGGAGCTAATGAAAAACTGTTTTTT. It encodes CASSDPTGANEKLFF. This sequence joins TRBV2 and TRBJ1-4; D is possibly TRBD1 (6 bases). Deletions cut 3 bases from V and 3 bases from J, with 11 bases between. The CDR3 contains 15 residues. Germline lookup yields CDR1 SNHLY and CDR2 FYNNEI.

The CDR3 coding sequence is TGTGCCAGCAGACTTGGGTATGAGGGGCAGTTCTTC. This translates into CASRLGYEGQFF. The V call is TRBV2, the J call TRBJ2-1; perhaps TRBD2 as D (5 bases). Trimming removed 6 bases from V and 12 bases from J, with 15 bases in between. The CDR3 is 12 residues long. In germline, CDR1 is SNHLY, CDR2 FYNNEI.

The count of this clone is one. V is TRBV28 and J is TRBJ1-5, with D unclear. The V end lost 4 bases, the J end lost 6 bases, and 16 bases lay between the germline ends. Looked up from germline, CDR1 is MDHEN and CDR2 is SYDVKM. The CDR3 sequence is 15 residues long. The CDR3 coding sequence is TGTGCCAGCAGTTCAGGTGTTGCGGGTTCTCAGCCCCAGCATTTT. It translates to CASSSGVAGSQPQHF.

This CDR3 is CASSLEDSGPYGYTF. The DNA of the CDR3 is TGCGCCAGCAGCTTGGAAGATTCAGGCCCCTATGGCTACACCTTC. The V call is TRBV5-1, the J call TRBJ1-2, with D unresolved. Germline loops: CDR1 SGHRS, CDR2 YFSETQ. The V gene lost 0 bases and the J gene lost 4 bases, with 13 bases spanning the gap. This CDR3 region has 15 residues.

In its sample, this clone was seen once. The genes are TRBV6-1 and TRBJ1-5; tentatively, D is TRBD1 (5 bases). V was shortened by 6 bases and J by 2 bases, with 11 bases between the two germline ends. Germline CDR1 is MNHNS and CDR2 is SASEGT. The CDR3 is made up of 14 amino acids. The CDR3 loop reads CASRQGIGNQPQHF. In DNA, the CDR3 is TGTGCCAGCAGGCAGGGCATTGGCAATCAGCCCCAGCATTTT.

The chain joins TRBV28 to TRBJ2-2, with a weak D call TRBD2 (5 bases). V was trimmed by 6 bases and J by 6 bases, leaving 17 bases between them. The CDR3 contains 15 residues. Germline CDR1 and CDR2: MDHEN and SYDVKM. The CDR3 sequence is CASSTSRGSSGELFF. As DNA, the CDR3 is TGTGCCAGCAGCACATCTCGGGGATCATCCGGGGAGCTGTTTTTT.

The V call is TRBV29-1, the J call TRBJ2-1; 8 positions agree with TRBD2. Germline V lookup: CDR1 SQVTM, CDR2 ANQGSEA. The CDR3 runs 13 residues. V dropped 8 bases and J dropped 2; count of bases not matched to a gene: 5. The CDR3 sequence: CSTPGGAYNEQFF. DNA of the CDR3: TGCAGCACCCCGGGGGGGGCCTACAATGAGCAGTTCTTC.

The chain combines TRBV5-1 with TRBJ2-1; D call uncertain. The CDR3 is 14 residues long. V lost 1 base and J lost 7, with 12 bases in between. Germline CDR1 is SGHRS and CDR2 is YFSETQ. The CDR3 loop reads CASSLSDRSNEQFF. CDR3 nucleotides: TGCGCCAGCAGCTTGTCAGACCGATCGAATGAGCAGTTCTTC.

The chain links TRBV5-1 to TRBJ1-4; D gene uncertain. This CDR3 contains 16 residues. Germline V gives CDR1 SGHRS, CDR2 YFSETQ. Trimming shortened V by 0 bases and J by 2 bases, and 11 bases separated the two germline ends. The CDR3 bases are TGCGCCAGCAGCTTGGGGGGTACGGGTACTAATGAAAAACTGTTTTTT. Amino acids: CASSLGGTGTNEKLFF.

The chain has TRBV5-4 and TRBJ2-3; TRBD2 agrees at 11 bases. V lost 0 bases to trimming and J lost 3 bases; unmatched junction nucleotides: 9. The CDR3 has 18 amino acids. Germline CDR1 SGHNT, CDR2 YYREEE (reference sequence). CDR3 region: CASSLGGSSGGYTDTQYF. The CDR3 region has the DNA TGTGCCAGCAGCTTGGGAGGGTCTAGCGGGGGGTATACAGATACGCAGTATTTT.

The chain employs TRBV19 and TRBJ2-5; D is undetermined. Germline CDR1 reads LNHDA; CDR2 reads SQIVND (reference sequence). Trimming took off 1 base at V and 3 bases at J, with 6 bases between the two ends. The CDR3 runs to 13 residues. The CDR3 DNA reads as TGTGCCAGTAGTATAGTTAGGGAAGAGACCCAGTACTTC. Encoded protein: CASSIVREETQYF.

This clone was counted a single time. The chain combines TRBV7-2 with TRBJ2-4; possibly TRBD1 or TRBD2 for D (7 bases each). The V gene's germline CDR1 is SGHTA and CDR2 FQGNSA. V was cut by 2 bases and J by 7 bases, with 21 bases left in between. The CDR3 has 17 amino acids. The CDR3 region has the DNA TGTGCCAGCAGCTTAAGCAAGGACAGTCAGGGGGGGAACATTCAGTACTTC. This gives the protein CASSLSKDSQGGNIQYF.

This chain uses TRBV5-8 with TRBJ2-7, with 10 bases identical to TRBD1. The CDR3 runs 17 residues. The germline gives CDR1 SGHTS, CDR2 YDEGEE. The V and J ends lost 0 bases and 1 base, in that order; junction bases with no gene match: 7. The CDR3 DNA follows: TGTGCCAGCAGCTTGGAAATACGGACAGGGGGATCCTACGAGCAGTACGTC. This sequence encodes CASSLEIRTGGSYEQYV.

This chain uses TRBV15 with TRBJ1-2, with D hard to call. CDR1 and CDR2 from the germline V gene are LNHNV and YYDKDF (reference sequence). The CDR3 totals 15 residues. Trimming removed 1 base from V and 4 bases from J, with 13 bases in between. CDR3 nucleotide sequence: TGTGCCACCAGCAGAGGTGACGACCGTATCTATGGCTACACCTTC. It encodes CATSRGDDRIYGYTF.

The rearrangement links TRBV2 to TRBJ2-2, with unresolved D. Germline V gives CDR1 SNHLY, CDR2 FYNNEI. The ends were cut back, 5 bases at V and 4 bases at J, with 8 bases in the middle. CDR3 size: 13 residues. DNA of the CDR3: TGTGCCAGCAGTCGACAAATCACCGGGGAGCTGTTTTTT. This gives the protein CASSRQITGELFF.

CDR3 in DNA: TGTGCCAGCTCACCCCCCGGGACGAGCTCCTATAATTCACCCCTCCACTTT. Its translation is CASSPPGTSSYNSPLHF. The chain links TRBV18 to TRBJ1-6; possibly TRBD1 for D (5 bases). The CDR3 length is 17 residues. Trimming removed 3 bases at V and 0 bases at J, with 12 bases between. CDR1 is KGHSH and CDR2 is LQKENI in the germline V gene. Together with reference TRBV18 and TRBJ1-6, the CDR3 gives the full variable domain: NAGVMQNPRHLVRRRGQEARLRCSPMKGHSHVYWYRQLPEEGLKFMVYLQKENIIDESGMPKERFSAEFPKEGPSILRIQQVVRGDSAAYFCASSPPGTSSYNSPLHFGNGTRLTVT.

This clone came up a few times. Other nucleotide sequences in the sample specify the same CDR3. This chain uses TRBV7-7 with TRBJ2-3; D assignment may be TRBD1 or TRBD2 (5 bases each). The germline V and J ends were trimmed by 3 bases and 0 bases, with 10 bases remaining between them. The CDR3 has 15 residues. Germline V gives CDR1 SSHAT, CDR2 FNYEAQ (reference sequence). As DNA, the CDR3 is TGTGCCAGCAGCTTGGGGACGGGGAGCACAGATACGCAGTATTTT. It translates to CASSLGTGSTDTQYF. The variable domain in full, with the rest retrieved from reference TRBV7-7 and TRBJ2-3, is GAGVSQSPRYKVTKRGQDVTLRCDPISSHATLYWYQQALGQGPEFLTYFNYEAQPDKSGLPSDRFSAERPEGSISTLTIQRTEQRDSAMYRCASSLGTGSTDTQYFGPGTRLTVL.

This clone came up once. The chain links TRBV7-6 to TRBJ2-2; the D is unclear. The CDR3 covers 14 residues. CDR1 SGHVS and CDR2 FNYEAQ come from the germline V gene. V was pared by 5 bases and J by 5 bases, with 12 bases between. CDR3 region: CASSLAQRTGELFF. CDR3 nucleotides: TGTGCCAGCAGCCTCGCCCAGAGAACCGGGGAGCTGTTTTTT.

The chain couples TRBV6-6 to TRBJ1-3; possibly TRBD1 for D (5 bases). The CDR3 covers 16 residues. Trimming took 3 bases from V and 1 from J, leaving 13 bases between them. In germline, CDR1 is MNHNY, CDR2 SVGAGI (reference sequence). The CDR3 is CASSYPRGTSGNTIYF. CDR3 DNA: TGTGCCAGCAGTTATCCCAGAGGGACGTCTGGAAACACCATATATTTT.

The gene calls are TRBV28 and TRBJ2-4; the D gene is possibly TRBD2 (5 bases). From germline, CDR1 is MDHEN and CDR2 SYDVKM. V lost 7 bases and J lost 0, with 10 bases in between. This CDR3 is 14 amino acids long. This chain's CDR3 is CASKGDIAKNIQYF. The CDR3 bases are TGTGCCAGCAAGGGAGACATAGCCAAAAACATTCAGTACTTC.

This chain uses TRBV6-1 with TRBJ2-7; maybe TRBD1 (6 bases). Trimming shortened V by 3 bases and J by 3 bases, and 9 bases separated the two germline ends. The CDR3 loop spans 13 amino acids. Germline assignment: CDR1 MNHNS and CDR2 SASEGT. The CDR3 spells CASSETGNYEQYV. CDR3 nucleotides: TGTGCCAGCAGTGAGACAGGCAACTACGAGCAGTACGTC.

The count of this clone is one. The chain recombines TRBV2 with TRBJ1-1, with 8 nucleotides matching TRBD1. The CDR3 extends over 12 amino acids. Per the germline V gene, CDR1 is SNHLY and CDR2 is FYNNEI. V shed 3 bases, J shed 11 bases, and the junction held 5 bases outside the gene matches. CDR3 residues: CASSDRGLGAFF. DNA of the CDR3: TGTGCCAGCAGTGACAGGGGGCTGGGGGCTTTCTTT.

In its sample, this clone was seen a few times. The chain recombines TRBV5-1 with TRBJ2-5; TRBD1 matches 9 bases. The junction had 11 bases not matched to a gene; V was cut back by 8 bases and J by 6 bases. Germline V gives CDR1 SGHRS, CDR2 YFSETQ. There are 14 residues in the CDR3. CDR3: CASETGTGRKTQYF. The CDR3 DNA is TGCGCCAGTGAAACCGGGACAGGGAGGAAGACCCAGTACTTC.